This T cell receptor (beta chain) originates from a study of CD8 T cells in Susac syndrome. About the research overall: Each patient with Susac syndrome, at the time of blood draw, was therapy-naive, on corticosteroids, or on intravenous immunoglobulin alone. Study-level points and caveats: Clonal expansion of CD8+ cells in Susac peaked in TEMRA cells (and in active patients).

With respect to this clonotype: As yet, its antigen is unknown.

FACS was used to enrich TEMRA cells, whereas the CD8+ and CD4+ T cells were obtained by negative isolation. The germline V and J ends were trimmed by 5 bases and 7 bases, with 21 bases remaining between them. Germline assignment: CDR1 SQVTM and CDR2 ANQGSEA. CDR3 length equals 14 residues. A quantity of roughly 0.5 to 1 ug RNA underwent reverse transcription using random hexamers. TCRdb analysed the immunoSEQ multiplex PCR reads with MiXCR anew, one entry per CDR3 protein. This table holds 85,000 to 120,000 distinct CDR3 sequences, around 94% found once. The sequence was collected from a human donor with Susac syndrome. The sample taken for sequencing was CD8+ T cells from PBMCs. The rearrangement joins TRBV29-1 to TRBJ2-7; possible D gene TRBD2, 7 bases. The CDR3 sequence is CSVHIGGFGGEQYF. CDR3 DNA: TGCAGCGTTCATATTGGGGGCTTCGGGGGGGAGCAGTACTTC.